A single sample is the source of the 23 T cell receptor beta chains below, sequenced in a study of cytomegalovirus exposure and HLA in healthy donors. Generated by immunoSEQ multiplex PCR, the TCRdb table keeps only in-frame clones and is missing some. This sample carries under 200,000 clones, about 96% of them seen once, and the ten largest clones take 0.89%. The sequencing input was PBMCs. These receptor sequences come from a woman younger than 30 in good health and CMV-seronegative.

With respect to this clone: The same CDR3 is also encoded by other DNA sequences in this sample. The rearrangement links TRBV7-2 to TRBJ1-5; possibly TRBD1 for D (6 bases). V dropped 2 bases and J dropped 5 bases, with 10 bases sitting between them. Germline loops: CDR1 SGHTA, CDR2 FQGNSA. The CDR3 is 14 residues long. The CDR3 sequence: CASSLRGGDQPQHF. Here the CDR3 DNA reads TGTGCCAGCAGCTTAAGGGGGGGCGATCAGCCCCAGCATTTT.

The chain recombines TRBV11-3 with TRBJ1-2; 9 positions match TRBD1. CDR1 SGHNT and CDR2 YENEEA come from the germline V gene. Trimming cost V 0 bases and J 2 bases; bases outside gene matches: 10. This CDR3 region has 18 residues. CDR3 residues: CASSLDEGQGYSNYGYTF. In nucleotides, the CDR3 is TGTGCCAGCAGCTTAGATGAGGGACAGGGTTACTCAAACTATGGCTACACCTTC.

The chain employs TRBV11-1 and TRBJ2-3; maybe TRBD1 (6 bases). V was cut by 4 bases and J by 8 bases, with 19 bases left in between. CDR3 length: 15 residues. Germline V gene sequence: CDR1 SGHAT, CDR2 FQDESV (reference sequence). The CDR3 DNA reads TGTGCCAGCAGCTGGGAAGGGGGTCGAGCAGGTACGCAGTATTTT. Encoded protein: CASSWEGGRAGTQYF.

The chain combines TRBV5-4 with TRBJ2-6, with D uncertain. Germline-derived CDR1 and CDR2 are SGHNT and YYREEE (reference sequence). V was shortened by 0 bases and J by 0 bases, with 7 bases between the two germline ends. CDR3 length equals 16 residues. The CDR3 region is CASSLDLFSGANVLTF. CDR3 in DNA: TGTGCCAGCAGCTTGGATCTTTTCTCTGGGGCCAACGTCCTGACTTTC.

Concerning this clone: Relative to the germline gene, one junction end is altered; a read error may explain this. The rearrangement links TRBV7-2 to TRBJ2-7; D gene unclear. CDR3 length: 15 amino acids. Looked up from germline, CDR1 is SGHTA and CDR2 is FQGNSA. The CDR3 loop is CASSHQTPRSSEQYF. CDR3 coding DNA: TGTGCCAGCAGCCACCAGACTCCCCGTTCCTCCGAGCAGTACTTC.

The genes are TRBV18 and TRBJ2-3; no firm D call. Trimming took off 0 bases at V and 1 base at J, with 8 bases between the two ends. The germline V gene has CDR1 KGHSH and CDR2 LQKENI. This CDR3 contains 15 residues. The CDR3 coding sequence is TGTGCCAGCTCACCACCACAGCCTCGCACAGATACGCAGTATTTT. It encodes CASSPPQPRTDTQYF.

J is TRBJ2-3 and V is TRBV5-1; D is ambiguous. The CDR3 spans 15 residues. V was pared by 0 bases and J by 4 bases, with 12 bases between. Germline loops: CDR1 SGHRS, CDR2 YFSETQ. The CDR3 loop is CASSLVEVGSDTQYF. In nucleotides, the CDR3 is TGCGCCAGCAGCTTGGTAGAGGTAGGATCAGATACGCAGTATTTT.

This chain links TRBV11-2 with TRBJ2-5, with TRBD2 identical over 11 bases. This CDR3 contains 17 residues. The V and J ends lost 1 base and 4 bases, in that order; junction bases with no gene match: 8. The germline V gene encodes CDR1 SGHAT and CDR2 FQNNGV. CDR3 in DNA: TGTGCCAGCAGCTTAGTCGCTAGCGGGGGGCCCCGAGAGACCCAGTACTTC. Protein product: CASSLVASGGPRETQYF.

This clone has just one count. The CDR3 DNA reads TGTGCCTGGAGTGTAGGGGGCAGCTATGGCTACACCTTC. Encoded protein: CAWSVGGSYGYTF. V usage is TRBV30 and J usage is TRBJ1-2; 7 nucleotides line up with TRBD1. The CDR3 has 13 residues. Germline V gene sequence: CDR1 GTSNPN, CDR2 SVGIG (reference sequence). The ends lost 0 bases at V and 4 bases at J; junction bases unmatched: 2.

The chain couples TRBV5-5 to TRBJ2-7; 9 bases align to TRBD1. Per germline, CDR1 SGHKS and CDR2 YYEKEE (reference sequence). With V trimmed by 2 bases and J by 5 bases, 2 bases remained unmatched. The CDR3 spans 13 residues. CDR3 nucleotides: TGTGCCAGCAGCTTAACAGGGGGCCACGAGCAGTACTTC. Translating it yields CASSLTGGHEQYF. Looking up the rest from reference TRBV5-5 and TRBJ2-7 gives the full variable domain: DAGVTQSPTHLIKTRGQQVTLRCSPISGHKSVSWYQQVLGQGPQFIFQYYEKEERGRGNFPDRFSARQFPNYSSELNVNALLLGDSALYLCASSLTGGHEQYFGPGTRLTVT.

This sequence joins TRBV19 and TRBJ1-2; 7 bases fit TRBD1. The V gene's germline CDR1 is LNHDA and CDR2 SQIVND (reference sequence). The CDR3 contains 14 residues. With V trimmed by 6 bases and J by 1 base, 5 bases remained unmatched. The CDR3 reads CASSPRDSNYGYTF. In DNA, the CDR3 is TGTGCCAGTAGCCCTAGGGACAGTAACTATGGCTACACCTTC.

V and J are TRBV13 and TRBJ2-5; 11 bases align to TRBD2. Per the germline V gene, CDR1 is PRHDT and CDR2 is FYEKMQ (reference sequence). Trimming cost V 7 bases and J 3 bases; bases outside gene matches: 7. This CDR3 is 15 amino acids long. This CDR3 reads CASTLLAGAKETQYF. In DNA, the CDR3 is TGTGCCAGCACCCTACTAGCGGGGGCAAAAGAGACCCAGTACTTC. Complete variable domain (other parts from reference TRBV13 and TRBJ2-5): AAGVIQSPRHLIKEKRETATLKCYPIPRHDTVYWYQQGPGQDPQFLISFYEKMQSDKGSIPDRFSAQQFSDYHSELNMSSLELGDSALYFCASTLLAGAKETQYFGPGTRLLVL.

This chain connects TRBV19 to TRBJ2-3; 11 bases are shared with TRBD1. Germline assignment: CDR1 LNHDA and CDR2 SQIVND (reference sequence). J was trimmed by 3 bases and V by 9 bases; bases with no gene match: 14. The CDR3 length is 17 residues. This CDR3 is CASCPYPGQGGTDTQYF. The DNA for the CDR3 is TGTGCCAGCTGTCCTTACCCGGGACAGGGGGGTACAGATACGCAGTATTTT.

This clone came up a few times. The CDR3 bases are TGTGCCAGCAGTTTCGGGGACAGGGGCCCAGATACGCAGTATTTT. Its translation: CASSFGDRGPDTQYF. This chain connects TRBV27 to TRBJ2-3; 10 bases fit TRBD1. After removal of 3 bases from V and 4 bases from J, the junction contained 4 bases not matched to a gene. The CDR3 totals 15 residues. Germline CDR1 reads MNHEY; CDR2 reads SMNVEV (reference sequence).

This chain uses TRBV2 with TRBJ1-1; maybe TRBD1 (6 bases). The CDR3 spans 13 residues. Trimming shortened V by 6 bases and J by 1 base, and 9 bases separated the two germline ends. The germline CDR1 and CDR2 sequences are SNHLY and FYNNEI. The DNA of the CDR3 is TGTGCCAGCAGCCAGACAGGGAACACTGAAGCTTTCTTT. Translation gives CASSQTGNTEAFF.

The J gene is TRBJ1-2, the V gene TRBV2, with no clear D. The V and J ends lost 8 bases and 2 bases respectively, with 12 bases between them. CDR3 size: 13 residues. CDR1 SNHLY and CDR2 FYNNEI come from the germline V gene. The CDR3 is CASALEMNYGYTF. The CDR3 bases are TGTGCCAGCGCCCTAGAGATGAACTATGGCTACACCTTC.

J is TRBJ2-1 and V is TRBV11-1, with 7 bases identical to TRBD1. CDR1 is SGHAT, CDR2 FQDESV, per germline (reference sequence). The CDR3 runs to 15 residues. The V gene end was trimmed by 5 bases and the J gene end by 1 base; junction bases not matched to a gene: 5. The CDR3 bases are TGTGCCAGCAGCCAAGGGGGCGCGTCCTACAATGAGCAGTTCTTC. It is translated as CASSQGGASYNEQFF.

The chain uses TRBV19 and TRBJ1-5, with 9 bases that match TRBD1. The germline V gene encodes CDR1 LNHDA and CDR2 SQIVND (reference sequence). With 6 bases clipped from V and 7 bases from J, the junction kept 7 bases outside the gene matches. The CDR3 runs 14 residues. The CDR3 loop is CASSLDRGWQPQHF. As DNA, the CDR3 is TGTGCCAGTAGCTTGGACAGGGGATGGCAGCCCCAGCATTTT. The full variable domain, with the rest looked up from reference TRBV19 and TRBJ1-5, is DGGITQSPKYLFRKEGQNVTLSCEQNLNHDAMYWYRQDPGQGLRLIYYSQIVNDFQKGDIAEGYSVSREKKESFPLTVTSAQKNPTAFYLCASSLDRGWQPQHFGDGTRLSIL.

The chain carries TRBV11-2 and TRBJ2-3, with D unclear. V lost 4 bases to trimming and J lost 2 bases, with 4 bases between them. The CDR3 runs 12 residues. From germline, CDR1 is SGHAT and CDR2 FQNNGV. DNA of the CDR3: TGTGCCAGCAGCTCTTACACAGATACGCAGTATTTT. This sequence encodes CASSSYTDTQYF.

This clone has a single count. As DNA, the CDR3 is TGTGCCTGGAGTCAACCATCGGGACATTCGAACACTGAAGCTTTCTTT. Its translation: CAWSQPSGHSNTEAFF. The rearrangement links TRBV30 to TRBJ1-1; D is perhaps TRBD1 (6 bases). Germline V gene lookup returns CDR1 GTSNPN and CDR2 SVGIG (reference sequence). The CDR3 runs to 16 residues. V shed 2 bases and J shed 1 base, with 17 bases lying between them. Supplemented by reference TRBV30 and TRBJ1-1, the full variable domain reads SQTIHQWPATLVQPVGSPLSLECTVEGTSNPNLYWYRQAAGRGLQLLFYSVGIGQISSEVPQNLSASRPQDRQFILSSKKLLLSDSGFYLCAWSQPSGHSNTEAFFGQGTRLTVV.

This clone was detected once. The V and J genes are TRBV11-2 and TRBJ2-3; 13 nucleotides match TRBD2. Germline CDR1 reads SGHAT; CDR2 reads FQNNGV. The V segment lost 5 bases and the J segment 6 bases; nucleotides outside the gene matches: 8. The CDR3 is 16 residues long. Here the CDR3 DNA reads TGTGCCAGCAGCCCTCGACTAGCGGGGGGCCGGGATACGCAGTATTTT. It specifies CASSPRLAGGRDTQYF.

This rearrangement joins TRBV9 to TRBJ1-1, with D unresolved. Germline CDR1 is SGDLS and CDR2 is YYNGEE. V lost 3 bases and J lost 1, with 13 bases in between. This CDR3 comprises 15 residues. Here the CDR3 DNA reads TGTGCCAGCAGCGCCCAGCGGGGTGCGAACACTGAAGCTTTCTTT. Translated: CASSAQRGANTEAFF.

The chain uses TRBV7-9 and TRBJ1-6, with D possibly TRBD1 on 6 matching bases. Germline V CDR1 and CDR2: SEHNR, FQNEAQ (reference sequence). The CDR3 is 16 residues long. Between the trimmed V and J ends, which lost 5 bases and 6 bases, there was a span of 17 bases. The CDR3 protein is CASSPQRTVFNSPLHF. Here the CDR3 DNA reads TGTGCCAGCAGCCCCCAAAGGACAGTTTTTAATTCACCCCTCCACTTT.